The rows below give T cell receptor beta chains drawn from one sample of a study of graft-versus-host responses after intestinal transplantation. Sequencing was performed with immunoSEQ multiplex PCR; in TCRdb, only in-frame clones are kept and a portion is missing. The sample has several thousand clones, roughly 31% seen once. This specimen consisted of alloreactive CD8+ T cells from a mixed lymphocyte reaction culture, obtained before transplantation. The receptors were gathered from a human patient who was an organ donor for intestinal transplantation. The CDR3 runs from the conserved cysteine through the conserved F or W. D genes are given only for firm matches. Not every row has a clone size; where given, it reads once, few, many or a size class.

>few|-|TRBJ2-7|TRBV11-3
CASTPGSTPSYEQYF
TGTGCCAGCACACCCGGGAGTACACCCTCCTACGAGCAGTACTTC
>medium-sized|TRBD1|TRBJ2-1|TRBV13
CASSRGGQGSDEQFF
TGTGCCAGCAGCCGCGGGGGACAGGGCTCGGATGAGCAGTTCTTC
>-|-|TRBJ1-5|TRBV25-1
CASSPWAGSNQPQHF
TGTGCCAGCAGCCCTTGGGCGGGTAGCAATCAGCCCCAGCATTTT
>-|-|TRBJ1-2|TRBV29-1
CSVRGHTPKGRFRGYTF
TGCAGCGTTCGTGGCCATACCCCCAAAGGCAGATTTCGTGGCTACACCTTC
>-|TRBD2|TRBJ2-7|TRBV7-2
CASSARGTSGYEQYF
TGTGCCAGCAGCGCTCGCGGGACTAGCGGCTACGAGCAGTACTTC
>few|-|TRBJ2-5|TRBV10-3
CASSHQSWVGGGTQYF
TGTGCCAGCAGTCACCAATCCTGGGTTGGTGGCGGGACCCAGTACTTC
>-|TRBD2|TRBJ2-3|TRBV4-3
CASSQVIAGGTTDTQYF
TGCGCCAGCAGCCAAGTGATAGCGGGGGGAACAACAGATACGCAGTATTTT
>few|-|TRBJ2-7|TRBV21-1
CASSKGDSSYEQYF
TGTGCCAGCAGCAAAGGTGACAGCTCCTACGAGCAGTACTTC
>medium-sized|TRBD1|TRBJ2-7|TRBV6-5
CASSYRGQYEQYF
TGTGCCAGCAGTTACAGGGGGCAGTACGAGCAGTACTTC
>-|-|TRBJ1-2|TRBV6-1
CASSIGPYGYTF
TGTGCCAGCAGTATCGGACCCTATGGCTACACCTTC
>-|TRBD2|TRBJ2-1|TRBV25-1
CASSEWDYSSYNEQFF
TGTGCCAGCAGTGAATGGGACTACAGCTCCTACAATGAGCAGTTCTTC
>few|-|TRBJ2-7|TRBV7-3
CASSPRGSYEQYF
TGTGCCAGCAGCCCAAGGGGGAGCTACGAGCAGTACTTC
>medium-sized|-|TRBJ2-3|TRBV4-1
CASSQVRLDTQYF
TGCGCCAGCAGCCAAGTCAGGTTAGATACGCAGTATTTT
>-|-|TRBJ1-2|TRBV2
CASSEGGYNYGYTF
TGTGCCAGCAGCGAGGGGGGGTACAACTATGGCTACACCTTC
>once|-|TRBJ1-1|TRBV6-5
CASSYPPGAFF
TGTGCCAGCAGTTACCCCCCAGGGGCTTTCTTT
>-|TRBD1|TRBJ1-4|TRBV19
CASTPMGQHNEKLFF
TGTGCCAGTACCCCCATGGGACAGCATAATGAAAAACTGTTTTTT
>-|-|TRBJ2-7|TRBV5-6
CASSLVPLSPYEQYF
TGTGCCAGCAGCTTAGTTCCTCTCTCTCCCTACGAGCAGTACTTC
>-|-|TRBJ1-2|TRBV15
CATSREQGSGYTF
TGTGCCACCAGCAGAGAGCAGGGCTCGGGCTACACCTTC
>-|-|TRBJ2-7|TRBV18
CASSRIGRAYEQYF
TGTGCCAGCTCACGGATAGGACGGGCCTACGAGCAGTACTTC
>few|-|TRBJ2-3|TRBV7-2
CASIRGAGASTDTQYF
TGTGCCAGCATCCGGGGGGCGGGGGCCTCCACAGATACGCAGTATTTT
>-|-|TRBJ2-1|TRBV25-1
CASSITYYNEQFF
TGTGCCAGCAGTATTACCTACTACAATGAGCAGTTCTTC
>-|TRBD1|TRBJ2-7|TRBV14
CASSQGKHTGTERYEQYF
TGTGCCAGCAGCCAAGGTAAACACACCGGGACAGAACGTTACGAGCAGTACTTC
>-|-|TRBJ1-1|TRBV7-2
CASSSGVEAFF
TGTGCCAGCAGCTCAGGGGTTGAAGCTTTCTTT
>few|-|TRBJ2-4|TRBV10-3
CAISESSVLSAKNIQYF
TGTGCCATCAGTGAGTCTTCGGTTTTGTCGGCCAAAAACATTCAGTACTTC
>-|TRBD1|TRBJ1-4|TRBV5-8
CASSVRQGPNEKLFF
TGTGCCAGCAGCGTACGACAGGGACCAAATGAAAAACTGTTTTTT
>-|-|TRBJ2-6|TRBV21-1
CASSEFVATTSRANVLTF
TGTGCCAGCAGTGAGTTCGTAGCTACAACAAGTCGGGCCAACGTCCTGACTTTC
>-|-|TRBJ2-2|TRBV6-8
CASSYSAGELFF
TGTGCCAGCAGTTACTCAGCCGGGGAGCTGTTTTTT
>large|-|TRBJ1-1|TRBV6-5
CASSYQPLNTEAFF
TGTGCCAGCAGTTATCAACCTTTGAACACTGAAGCTTTCTTT
>once|-|TRBJ2-3|TRBV7-6
CASSSRRGGSTDTQYF
TGTGCCAGCAGCTCGCGCCGAGGGGGTAGCACAGATACGCAGTATTTT
>-|TRBD1|TRBJ2-7|TRBV6-5
CASSTQGAFNEQYF
TGTGCCAGCAGTACACAGGGGGCATTTAACGAGCAGTACTTC
>-|-|TRBJ2-1|TRBV6-6
CASSSTSSYNEQFF
TGTGCCAGCAGTTCGACAAGCTCCTACAATGAGCAGTTCTTC
>-|-|TRBJ2-5|TRBV4-1
CASSHQASEETQYF
TGCGCCAGCAGCCATCAGGCCAGTGAAGAGACCCAGTACTTC
>-|-|TRBJ2-7|TRBV11-1
CASTPGSTPSYEQYF
TGTGCCAGCACACCCGGGAGTACACCCTCCTACGAGCAGTACTTC
>-|-|TRBJ1-1|TRBV27
CASSFPGTTEAFF
TGTGCCAGCAGTTTCCCAGGGACCACTGAAGCTTTCTTT
>few|TRBD1|TRBJ2-7|TRBV5-6
CASSPGTGPVYEQYF
TGTGCCAGCAGTCCCGGGACAGGCCCCGTCTACGAGCAGTACTTC
>-|-|TRBJ2-5|TRBV27
CASSQQETQYF
TGTGCCAGCAGTCAACAGGAGACCCAGTACTTC
>-|-|TRBJ2-5|TRBV5-4
CASSLDETQYF
TGTGCCAGCAGCTTGGATGAGACCCAGTACTTC
>-|-|TRBJ2-7|TRBV11-3
CASSLGTGTYEQYF
TGTGCCAGCAGCTTAGGGACTGGAACCTACGAGCAGTACTTC
>few|-|TRBJ2-3|TRBV6-6
CASSYRDTQYF
TGTGCCAGCAGTTACAGGGATACGCAGTATTTT
>few|TRBD2|TRBJ2-1|TRBV29-1
CSVEDPGGGLNEQFF
TGCAGCGTTGAAGATCCTGGCGGGGGGCTAAATGAGCAGTTCTTC
>-|-|TRBJ2-7|TRBV11-2
CASSIPYLEQYF
TGTGCCAGCAGCATACCCTACCTCGAGCAGTACTTC
>many|TRBD1|TRBJ1-2|TRBV29-1
CSVEGGTGGSYTF
TGCAGCGTCGAGGGGGGGACAGGGGGCAGCTACACCTTC
>-|-|TRBJ2-7|TRBV13
CASSPIGSGTEQYF
TGTGCCAGCAGCCCCATAGGGTCAGGGACCGAGCAGTACTTC
>few|-|TRBJ2-3|TRBV4-3
CASSQDRVLTDTQYF
TGCGCCAGCAGCCAGGATAGGGTCCTCACAGATACGCAGTATTTT
>-|TRBD2|TRBJ2-5|TRBV7-6
CASSGLSGGEETETQYF
TGTGCCAGCTCGGGCCTAAGCGGGGGAGAAGAAACAGAGACCCAGTACTTC
>once|-|TRBJ1-5|TRBV9
CASSVGRNSNQPQHF
TGTGCCAGCAGCGTAGGACGGAATAGCAATCAGCCCCAGCATTTT
>-|-|TRBJ2-7|TRBV5-8
CASSLVWGYEQYF
TGTGCCAGCAGCTTGGTGTGGGGCTACGAGCAGTACTTC
>-|TRBD1|TRBJ1-1|TRBV6-6
CASTDRGPEAFF
TGTGCCAGCACGGACAGGGGTCCCGAAGCTTTCTTT
>-|-|TRBJ1-2|TRBV6-1
CASSALWQLGWYGYTF
TGTGCCAGCAGTGCATTGTGGCAACTCGGATGGTATGGCTACACCTTC
>-|-|TRBJ2-4|TRBV5-1
CAGSSLYGAQLNIQCF
TGCGCCGGCAGCTCGCTTTACGGGGCACAATTAAACATTCAGTGCTTC
>-|-|TRBJ1-5|TRBV7-8
CASSLEGLNQPQHF
TGTGCCAGCAGCTTAGAGGGGTTAAATCAGCCCCAGCATTTT